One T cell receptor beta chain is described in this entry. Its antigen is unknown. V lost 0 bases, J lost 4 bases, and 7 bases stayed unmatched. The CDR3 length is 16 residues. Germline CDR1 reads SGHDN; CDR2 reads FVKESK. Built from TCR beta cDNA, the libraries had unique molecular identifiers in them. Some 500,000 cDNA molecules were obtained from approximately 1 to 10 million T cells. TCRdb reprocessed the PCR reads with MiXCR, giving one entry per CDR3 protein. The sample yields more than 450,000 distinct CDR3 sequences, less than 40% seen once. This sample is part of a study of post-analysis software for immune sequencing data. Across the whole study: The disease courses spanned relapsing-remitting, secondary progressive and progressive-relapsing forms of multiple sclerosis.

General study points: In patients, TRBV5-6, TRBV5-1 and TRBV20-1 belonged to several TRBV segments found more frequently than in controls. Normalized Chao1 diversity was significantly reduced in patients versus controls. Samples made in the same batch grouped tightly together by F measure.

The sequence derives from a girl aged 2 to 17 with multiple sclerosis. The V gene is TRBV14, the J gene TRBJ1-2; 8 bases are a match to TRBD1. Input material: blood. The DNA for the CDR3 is TGTGCCAGCAGCCAAGATTGGCGACAGGGGTTCTATGGCTACACCTTC. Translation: CASSQDWRQGFYGYTF.